The clone carrying this TCR beta chain has a single count. Its antigen is not known. This record belongs to a study of T cells after posttransplantation cyclophosphamide. Study-wide results and limits: TRB clonality was highly associated with recipient CMV seropositivity and reactivation. Blood and skin or GI T cell repertoires showed limited TRB overlap.

Clones were read by immunoSEQ multiplex PCR, and TCRdb kept only the in-frame ones, dropping some. The table shows about 6,900 clones, with just over 95% occurring only once. Cells defined as naive were viable CD3+CD4+ or CD3+CD8+ and CCR7+CD45RA+CD45RO-CD95-CD27+CD28+. This receptor was obtained from a woman in her 30s in good health and a related stem cell transplant donor. The sample was naive CD8+ T cells sorted from PBMCs.

The CDR3 sequence is CASRLAISYEQYF. CDR3 DNA: TGTGCCAGCAGACTAGCGATCTCCTACGAGCAGTACTTC. The rearrangement uses TRBV6-6 and TRBJ2-7; TRBD2 matches at 7 bases. Germline V lookup: CDR1 MNHNY, CDR2 SVGAGI (reference sequence). The CDR3 consists of 13 residues. With 6 bases clipped from V and 0 bases from J, the junction kept 2 bases outside the gene matches.